The next 20 T cell receptor beta chains were all read from a single sample in a study of T-cell reconstitution after alpha-beta-depleted transplantation in children listed by TCRdb under 2016. The library was built by means of PCR. Sequencing took place on an Illumina HiSeq 2500. To normalize quantification of the TCRbeta repertoire, the TCR libraries were built with molecular barcoding that relied on unique molecular identifiers. TCRdb reprocessing: public reads trimmed at Q25 with fastp, clones called with MiXCR, in-frame beta chains kept. Duplicate CDR3 protein sequences are folded into a single record with the most common DNA and genes. Here the sample has around 200,000 distinct CDR3 sequences; about 8.2% occur a single time. The top ten constitute under 40% of the sample. The treatment or condition label of this sample denotes: allogeneic hematopoietic cell transplantation with graft depleted of TCRalphabeta T cells and CD19 B cells.

Here the sequenced sample was PBMCs, mostly from graft donor cells, taken 360 days after TCRalphabeta/CD19-depleted stem cell transplant. These receptors were taken from a male patient aged 2 to 10 who had a stem cell transplant for acute myeloid leukemia, so the T cells may come from the graft donor.

In its sample, this clonotype was seen many times. The chain recombines TRBV5-6 with TRBJ2-4; D is unresolved. CDR3 length: 17 residues. Germline V CDR1 and CDR2: SGHDT, YYEEEE. The germline V and J ends were trimmed by 1 base and 1 base, with 15 bases remaining between them. The CDR3 here is CASSLLWGNRAKNIQYF. The CDR3 DNA reads as TGTGCCAGCAGCTTGTTATGGGGTAATAGGGCCAAAAACATTCAGTACTTC.

This clonotype was counted ten times or more. The CDR3 sequence is CSARDLGQGNSPLHF. The CDR3 region has the DNA TGCAGTGCTAGAGATCTCGGACAGGGTAATTCACCCCTCCACTTT. The chain carries TRBV20-1 and TRBJ1-6; 8 positions match TRBD1. V lost 0 bases, J lost 6 bases, and 4 bases stayed unmatched. This CDR3 is 15 amino acids long. The germline gives CDR1 DFQATT, CDR2 SNEGSKA (reference sequence).

The chain recombines TRBV6-1 with TRBJ2-3; 7 bases are shared with TRBD1. The CDR3 consists of 13 residues. From germline, CDR1 is MNHNS and CDR2 SASEGT. V trimming: 6 bases; J trimming: 2 bases; junction bases outside the gene matches: 2. The CDR3: CASRGQPTDTQYF. The CDR3 DNA reads TGTGCCAGCAGGGGACAGCCCACAGATACGCAGTATTTT.

The chain recombines TRBV20-1 with TRBJ1-1; D is unclear. This CDR3 has 13 residues. Germline-derived CDR1 and CDR2 are DFQATT and SNEGSKA (reference sequence). Trimming took off 1 base at V and 1 base at J, with 7 bases between the two ends. The CDR3 loop reads CSARGPWNTEAFF. As DNA, the CDR3 is TGCAGTGCTAGAGGACCGTGGAACACTGAAGCTTTCTTT.

There are a few counts of this clonotype. The genes are TRBV7-9 and TRBJ1-2; 9 bases agree with TRBD1. The V gene end was trimmed by 1 base and the J gene end by 4 bases; junction bases not matched to a gene: 4. Germline CDR1 SEHNR, CDR2 FQNEAQ (reference sequence). This CDR3 has 15 amino acids. CDR3 in amino acids: CASSLGQGVIYGYTF. The DNA for the CDR3 is TGTGCCAGCAGCTTAGGACAGGGGGTGATCTATGGCTACACCTTC.

This clonotype came up many times. The chain recombines TRBV9 with TRBJ2-2, with 8 positions matching TRBD1. This CDR3 comprises 17 residues. The V gene's germline CDR1 is SGDLS and CDR2 YYNGEE. The junction had 10 bases not matched to a gene; V was cut back by 0 bases and J by 6 bases. CDR3 bases: TGTGCCAGCAGCGTAGCCTCGTCGGGACAGGTTGCCGGGGAGCTGTTTTTT. Translated, it gives CASSVASSGQVAGELFF.

The sample holds many counts of this clonotype. The chain has TRBV10-3 and TRBJ2-5, with 8 bases matching TRBD1. Germline trimming cut 3 bases from V and 2 bases from J; bases unmatched to any gene: 5. Germline CDR1 ENHRY, CDR2 SYGVKD. The CDR3 totals 15 residues. The CDR3 DNA follows: TGTGCCATCAGTGACAGTCAGGGGGCTCAAGAGACCCAGTACTTC. Translation: CAISDSQGAQETQYF.

The chain couples TRBV10-3 to TRBJ2-7; 7 nucleotides line up with TRBD1. Germline V gene data show CDR1 as ENHRY and CDR2 as SYGVKD. There are 13 residues in the CDR3. The V segment lost 11 bases and the J segment 2 bases; nucleotides outside the gene matches: 9. DNA for the CDR3: TGTGCCGCAATGACAGGGCCCACCTACGAGCAGTACTTC. This gives the protein CAAMTGPTYEQYF.

In this sample, this clonotype turned up a few times. The chain combines TRBV21-1 with TRBJ2-7; the table's D gene call, TRBD2, was not cross checked with the DNA. TRBV21-1 is shown as a pseudogene. The CDR3 runs to 18 residues. The CDR3 coding sequence is TGTGCCAGCAGCAATGGGATTGATGGACTAGCGGTAACCTACGAGCAGTACGTC. It specifies CASSNGIDGLAVTYEQYV.

This clonotype was observed many times. The chain joins TRBV6-1 to TRBJ1-1, with D uncertain. The germline V and J ends were trimmed by 2 bases and 5 bases, with 9 bases remaining between them. CDR1 and CDR2 from the germline V gene are MNHNS and SASEGT. The CDR3 runs to 13 residues. CDR3 DNA: TGTGCCAGCAGTGAAATGATGGTTACTGAAGCTTTCTTT. It yields the protein CASSEMMVTEAFF.

The chain combines TRBV18 with TRBJ2-1, with D tentatively TRBD1 (6 bases). CDR3 length equals 16 residues. Germline CDR1 and CDR2: KGHSH and LQKENI. The V and J ends lost 3 bases and 5 bases respectively, with 17 bases between them. The CDR3 loop reads CASSPSAGVFNNEQFF. In DNA, the CDR3 is TGTGCCAGCTCACCCTCTGCAGGGGTCTTCAACAATGAGCAGTTCTTC.

The chain recombines TRBV2 with TRBJ2-1; no clear D gene. Germline CDR1 SNHLY, CDR2 FYNNEI. Between the trimmed V and J ends, which lost 3 bases and 0 bases, there was a span of 6 bases. The CDR3 consists of 14 residues. The CDR3 loop is CASSEPTSYNEQFF. For the CDR3, the DNA is TGTGCCAGCAGTGAGCCTACCTCCTACAATGAGCAGTTCTTC.

The chain has TRBV7-2 and TRBJ1-6; a possible D gene is TRBD1 (6 bases). V gave up 2 bases and J gave up 8 bases, with 13 bases separating them. Germline V gene sequence: CDR1 SGHTA, CDR2 FQGNSA. The CDR3 sequence is 15 residues long. The CDR3 DNA reads as TGTGCCAGCAGCTTATACCCGGGGGCAGATTCACCCCTCCACTTT. Translated: CASSLYPGADSPLHF. The full variable domain, completed using reference TRBV7-2 and TRBJ1-6, is GAGVSQSPSNKVTEKGKDVELRCDPISGHTALYWYRQSLGQGLEFLIYFQGNSAPDKSGLPSDRFSAERTGGSVSTLTIQRTQQEDSAVYLCASSLYPGADSPLHFGNGTRLTVT.

V and J are TRBV6-5 and TRBJ2-5, with TRBD1 matching 8 bases. Per germline, CDR1 MNHEY and CDR2 SVGAGI. CDR3 length: 15 residues. V shed 2 bases, J shed 3 bases, and the junction held 5 bases outside the gene matches. In DNA, the CDR3 is TGTGCCAGCAGTTACCCCAGGGGGCCCGAAGAGACCCAGTACTTC. This gives the protein CASSYPRGPEETQYF.

This clonotype was seen repeatedly, ten times or more. The chain couples TRBV29-1 to TRBJ2-2; TRBD2 is a possible D gene (6 bases). The germline CDR1 and CDR2 sequences are SQVTM and ANQGSEA. This CDR3 region has 13 residues. Trimming removed 6 bases at V and 1 base at J, with 9 bases between. DNA for the CDR3: TGCAGCGTGTCTAGCGTGAACACCGGGGAGCTGTTTTTT. It yields the protein CSVSSVNTGELFF.

This clonotype showed up many times. The V and J genes are TRBV12-3 or TRBV12-4 and TRBJ2-4; a weak D match, TRBD2 (5 bases). The ends were cut back, 3 bases at V and 6 bases at J, with 9 bases in the middle. This CDR3 contains 13 residues. The CDR3 loop is CASSFPGVNIQYF. DNA for the CDR3: TGTGCCAGCAGTTTTCCCGGGGTAAACATTCAGTACTTC.

This rearrangement joins TRBV5-1 to TRBJ1-5; 7 bases align to TRBD1. Per the germline V gene, CDR1 is SGHRS and CDR2 is YFSETQ. CDR3 length: 16 amino acids. J gave up 9 bases and V 5 bases, and 17 bases lay outside the gene matches. In DNA, the CDR3 is TGCGCCAGCAGGAGAATCTACAGGGGCGCTCACGGGCCCCAGCATTTT. This encodes CASRRIYRGAHGPQHF.

This clonotype was detected many times. This sequence joins TRBV12-3 or TRBV12-4 and TRBJ2-2, with D possibly matching TRBD1 (5 bases). V lost 10 bases, J lost 1 base, and 13 bases lay in between. The CDR3 runs 14 residues. The CDR3 sequence is CATGSGKNTGELFF. CDR3 DNA sequence: TGTGCCACCGGGTCAGGGAAGAACACCGGGGAGCTGTTTTTT.

This clonotype was seen only a few times. V usage is TRBV29-1 and J usage is TRBJ1-4; 7 bases are shared with TRBD1. J gave up 1 base and V 6 bases, and 8 bases lay outside the gene matches. The CDR3 loop spans 15 amino acids. CDR1 is SQVTM, CDR2 ANQGSEA, per germline. The CDR3 DNA is TGCAGCGTCCAAAAAGGGACAGAAACTAATGAAAAACTGTTTTTT. Translating it yields CSVQKGTETNEKLFF. Complete variable domain (other parts from reference TRBV29-1 and TRBJ1-4): SAVISQKPSRDICQRGTSLTIQCQVDSQVTMMFWYRQQPGQSLTLIATANQGSEATYESGFVIDKFPISRPNLTFSTLTVSNMSPEDSSIYLCSVQKGTETNEKLFFGSGTQLSVL.

This clonotype was counted only a few times. This chain uses TRBV4-2 with TRBJ2-2; the D gene is possibly TRBD1 (6 bases). The CDR3 contains 17 residues. V gave up 1 base and J gave up 6 bases, with 18 bases separating them. Per the germline V gene, CDR1 is LGHNA and CDR2 is YNFKEQ. CDR3 region: CASSQGETGWTSGELFF. The CDR3, as DNA: TGTGCCAGCAGCCAAGGCGAGACAGGCTGGACGTCCGGGGAGCTGTTTTTT.